This is a list of T cell receptor beta chains from one sample in a study of blood T cell repertoires in COVID-19. Method: immunoSEQ multiplex PCR; TCRdb's copy keeps in-frame clones and lacks some. The sample consists of around 280,000 clones, around 92% of them appearing once. Sample: peripheral blood. These receptors were collected from a woman aged 25-40 years with COVID-19, enrolled during active disease. Both conserved end residues are part of each CDR3. Part of the rows lack a size; the others show once, few, many or a class for expanded clones.

V gene | clone size | CDR3 protein
TRBV19 | NA | CASGQTGQSYEQYF
TRBV6-5 | once | CASSYSGRAGNTIYF
TRBV29-1 | NA | CSATTGSDTEAFF
TRBV6-1 | NA | CASSERLLAVYEQYF
TRBV13 | NA | CASSLATVVIGYTF
TRBV7-6 | NA | CASSQRWAPDTQYF
TRBV13 | NA | CASSLSVASGGPGTDTQYF
TRBV30 | NA | CAWSVLSIAKNIQYF
TRBV7-8 | NA | CASSSIKKGVYGYTF
TRBV7-8 | once | CASSLGTASNQPQHF
TRBV5-5 | once | CASSLGLQGQSSGAFF
TRBV15 | NA | CATSRDWLGGSYNEQFF
TRBV4-1 | NA | CASSQGQGSGANVLTF
TRBV4-2 | NA | CASSQNRRGSYNSPLHF
TRBV5-5 | once | CASSSGGFYRETQYF
TRBV27 | NA | CASSPTDSSYNSPLHF
TRBV5-1 | NA | CASSLVGGVVDTQYF
TRBV7-9 | once | CASSLGATNEKLFF
TRBV27 | NA | CASRVGQGSGNTEAFF
TRBV5-4 | NA | CASSLGTRVFRSGELFF
TRBV27 | once | CASSLGETQYF
TRBV7-6 | NA | CASSYIQGARLETQYF
TRBV2 | NA | CASILNTGELFF
TRBV7-9 | NA | CASSLRGGDYSGNTIYF
TRBV25-1 | NA | CASSKPDNRNIQYF
TRBV7-8 | NA | CASSPRLAGVYNEQFF
TRBV5-1 | NA | CASSLIPDSNTGELFF
TRBV4-1 | NA | CASSQSGGNTGELFF
TRBV5-1 | NA | CASSLDQGTEAFF
TRBV19 | NA | CASSSGTGASYEQYF
TRBV4-1 | NA | CASGRGDNLEAFF
TRBV7-9 | NA | CASSALRDRMSYTF
TRBV23-1 | NA | CASSPRVTGGPEKANYGYTF
TRBV7-9 | few | CASSGDRGYYSNQPQHF
TRBV29-1 | NA | CSVVGPLVGQYF
TRBV5-5 | NA | CASSSPMRDSIEQYF
TRBV5-5 | NA | CASSSGFAGANYGYTF
TRBV7-9 | NA | CASLPGLAAHNEQFF
TRBV5-1 | few | CASSSYPGASGGAGAGPGTDTQYF
TRBV11-3 | NA | CASSFGTDTQYF
TRBV19 | NA | CATQGPGNTIYF
TRBV24-1 | NA | CATSSGTGGQRVNEQYF